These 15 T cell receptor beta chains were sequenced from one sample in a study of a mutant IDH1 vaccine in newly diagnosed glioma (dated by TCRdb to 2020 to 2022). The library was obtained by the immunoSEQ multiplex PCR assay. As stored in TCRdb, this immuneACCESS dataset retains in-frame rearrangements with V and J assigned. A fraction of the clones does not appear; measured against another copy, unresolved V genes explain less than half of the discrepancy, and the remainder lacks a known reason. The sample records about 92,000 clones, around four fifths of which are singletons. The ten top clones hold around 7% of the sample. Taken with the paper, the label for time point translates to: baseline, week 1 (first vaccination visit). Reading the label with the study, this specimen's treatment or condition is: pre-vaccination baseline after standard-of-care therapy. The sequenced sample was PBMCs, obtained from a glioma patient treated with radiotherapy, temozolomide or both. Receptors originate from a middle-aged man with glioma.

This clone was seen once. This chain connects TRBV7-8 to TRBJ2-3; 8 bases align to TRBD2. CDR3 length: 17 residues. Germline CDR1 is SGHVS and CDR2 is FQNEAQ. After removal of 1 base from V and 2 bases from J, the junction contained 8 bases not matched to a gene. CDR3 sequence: CASSLGITSGPTDTQYF. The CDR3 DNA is TGTGCCAGCAGCTTAGGTATAACTAGCGGACCCACAGATACGCAGTATTTT.

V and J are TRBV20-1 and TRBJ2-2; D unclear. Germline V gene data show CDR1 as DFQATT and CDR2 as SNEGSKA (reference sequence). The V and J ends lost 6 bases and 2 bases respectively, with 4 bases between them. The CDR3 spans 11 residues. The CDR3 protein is CSALNTGELFF. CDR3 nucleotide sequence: TGCAGTGCACTTAACACCGGGGAGCTGTTTTTT.

This chain's CDR3 is CASSLVTSTDTQYF. CDR3 nucleotide sequence: TGTGCCAGCAGCTTAGTAACTAGCACAGATACGCAGTATTTT. The rearrangement links TRBV7-2 to TRBJ2-3, with D hard to call. This CDR3 has 14 residues. V was clipped by 1 base and J by 0 bases, with 5 bases between them. CDR1 and CDR2 from the germline V gene are SGHTA and FQGNSA.

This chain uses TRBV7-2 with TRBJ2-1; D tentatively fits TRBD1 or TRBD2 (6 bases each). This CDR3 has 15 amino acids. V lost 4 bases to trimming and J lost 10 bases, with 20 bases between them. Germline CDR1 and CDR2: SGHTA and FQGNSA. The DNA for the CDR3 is TGTGCCAGCAGCTATAGCGGTCGTGGGGGGCGCGAGCAGTTCTTC. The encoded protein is CASSYSGRGGREQFF. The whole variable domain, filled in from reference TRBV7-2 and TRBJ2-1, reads GAGVSQSPSNKVTEKGKDVELRCDPISGHTALYWYRQSLGQGLEFLIYFQGNSAPDKSGLPSDRFSAERTGGSVSTLTIQRTQQEDSAVYLCASSYSGRGGREQFFGPGTRLTVL.

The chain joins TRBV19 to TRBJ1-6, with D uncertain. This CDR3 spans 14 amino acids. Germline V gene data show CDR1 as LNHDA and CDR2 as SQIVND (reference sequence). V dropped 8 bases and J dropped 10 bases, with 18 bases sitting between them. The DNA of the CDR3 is TGTGCCAGTCAGCTAGAGTCCGGCGGATCACCCCTCCACTTT. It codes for CASQLESGGSPLHF.

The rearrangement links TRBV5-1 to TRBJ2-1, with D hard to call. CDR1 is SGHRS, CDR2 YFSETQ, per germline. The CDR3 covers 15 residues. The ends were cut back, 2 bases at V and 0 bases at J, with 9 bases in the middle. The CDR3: CASSLDANSYNEQFF. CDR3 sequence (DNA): TGCGCCAGCAGCTTAGACGCCAACTCCTACAATGAGCAGTTCTTC.

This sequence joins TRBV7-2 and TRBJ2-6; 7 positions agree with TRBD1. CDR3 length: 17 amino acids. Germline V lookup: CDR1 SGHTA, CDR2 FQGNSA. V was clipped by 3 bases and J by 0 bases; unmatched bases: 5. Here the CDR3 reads CASSLKGASSGANVLTF. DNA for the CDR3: TGTGCCAGCAGCTTGAAGGGGGCAAGCTCTGGGGCCAACGTCCTGACTTTC.

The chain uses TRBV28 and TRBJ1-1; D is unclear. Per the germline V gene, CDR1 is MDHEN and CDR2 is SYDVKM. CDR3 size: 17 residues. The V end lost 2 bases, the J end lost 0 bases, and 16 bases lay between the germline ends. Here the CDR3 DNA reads TGTGCCAGCAGTTTACCTCTAAAATCCCGCATGAACACTGAAGCTTTCTTT. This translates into CASSLPLKSRMNTEAFF.

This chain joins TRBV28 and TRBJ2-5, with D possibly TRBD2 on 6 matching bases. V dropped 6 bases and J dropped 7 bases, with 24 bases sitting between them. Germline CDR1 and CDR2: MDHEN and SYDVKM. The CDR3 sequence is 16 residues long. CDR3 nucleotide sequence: TGTGCCAGCAGCTCACCGGAGGGGCGGACCGGGCGGACCCAGTACTTC. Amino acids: CASSSPEGRTGRTQYF.

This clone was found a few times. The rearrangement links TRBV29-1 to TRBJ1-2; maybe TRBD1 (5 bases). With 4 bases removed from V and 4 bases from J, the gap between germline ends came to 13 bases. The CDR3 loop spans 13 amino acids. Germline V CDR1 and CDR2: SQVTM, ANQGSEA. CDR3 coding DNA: TGCAGCGTTGTAGGTCAGGGATCCTATGGCTACACCTTC. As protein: CSVVGQGSYGYTF.

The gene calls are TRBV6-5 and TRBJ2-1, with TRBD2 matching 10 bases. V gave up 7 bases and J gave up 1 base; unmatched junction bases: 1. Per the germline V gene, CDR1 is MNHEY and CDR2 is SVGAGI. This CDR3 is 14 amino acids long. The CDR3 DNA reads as TGTGCCAGCAAACTAGCGGGATCCTACAATGAGCAGTTCTTC. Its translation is CASKLAGSYNEQFF.

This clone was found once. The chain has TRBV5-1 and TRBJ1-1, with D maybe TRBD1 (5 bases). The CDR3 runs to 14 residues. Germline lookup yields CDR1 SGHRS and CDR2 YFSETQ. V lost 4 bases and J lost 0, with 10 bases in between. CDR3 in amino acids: CASSTGTLNTEAFF. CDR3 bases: TGCGCCAGCAGCACTGGGACGTTGAACACTGAAGCTTTCTTT.

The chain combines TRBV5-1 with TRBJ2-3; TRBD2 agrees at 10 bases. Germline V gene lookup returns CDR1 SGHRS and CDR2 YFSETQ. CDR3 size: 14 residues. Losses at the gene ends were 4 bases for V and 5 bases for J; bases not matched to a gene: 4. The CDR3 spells CASSPGLARDTQYF. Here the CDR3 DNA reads TGCGCCAGCAGCCCGGGACTAGCGAGAGATACGCAGTATTTT.

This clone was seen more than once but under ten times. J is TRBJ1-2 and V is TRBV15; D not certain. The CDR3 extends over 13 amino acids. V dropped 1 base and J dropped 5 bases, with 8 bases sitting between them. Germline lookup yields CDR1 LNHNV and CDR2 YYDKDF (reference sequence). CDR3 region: CATSRGTGYGYTF. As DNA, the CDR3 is TGTGCCACCAGCAGAGGAACGGGTTATGGCTACACCTTC.

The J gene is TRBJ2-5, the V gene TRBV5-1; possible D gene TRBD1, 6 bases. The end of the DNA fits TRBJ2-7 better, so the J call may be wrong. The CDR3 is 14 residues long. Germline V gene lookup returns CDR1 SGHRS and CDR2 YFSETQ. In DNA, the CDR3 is TGCGCCAGCACTGGGACACAAAGCTCCTACGAGCAGTACTTC. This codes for CASTGTQSSYEQYF.